Following are 6 T cell receptor beta chains from one sample sequenced in a study of blood T cell repertoires in COVID-19 (TCRdb year 2020). The library was generated by the immunoSEQ multiplex PCR assay. Entries here come from immuneACCESS through TCRdb and include only in-frame sequences with V and J called. Some clones fail to appear in such tables; in the studies checked, an unresolved V gene covers under half of the shortfall, and the cause of the remainder is unknown. This sample comprises some 58,000 clones, about 90% of them detected only once. Of the sample, approximately 3.5% is held by the ten largest clones. Material for sequencing was peripheral blood. These receptors originate from a human donor in a cohort sampled during active COVID-19.

This sequence joins TRBV3-1 (or the pseudogene TRBV3-2) and TRBJ2-7; 8 nucleotides align to TRBD1. Germline CDR1 and CDR2: LGHDT and YNNKEL (reference sequence). The CDR3 extends over 16 amino acids. The junction had 11 bases not matched to a gene; V was cut back by 2 bases and J by 5 bases. The CDR3 loop is CASSQPGQALFHEQYF. CDR3 bases: TGTGCCAGCAGCCAACCGGGACAGGCCCTCTTTCACGAGCAGTACTTC.

The chain links TRBV4-2 to TRBJ1-1; TRBD1 might be the D (6 bases). Germline CDR1 reads LGHNA; CDR2 reads YNFKEQ. Between the trimmed V and J ends, which lost 3 bases and 0 bases, there was a span of 14 bases. The CDR3 extends over 16 amino acids. The chain's CDR3 is CASSQASDSLNTEAFF. CDR3 DNA sequence: TGTGCCAGCAGCCAGGCATCGGACAGCCTGAACACTGAAGCTTTCTTT.

The table lists this clone with a count of one. This chain uses TRBV6-1 with TRBJ1-2; 7 nucleotides agree with TRBD1. Germline lookup yields CDR1 MNHNS and CDR2 SASEGT. The CDR3 is made up of 15 amino acids. Trimming cost V 2 bases and J 3 bases; bases outside gene matches: 6. The CDR3 loop reads CASSESVGTDYGYTF. The CDR3 coding sequence is TGTGCCAGCAGTGAATCAGTCGGGACAGACTATGGCTACACCTTC.

This chain joins TRBV5-1 and TRBJ1-4; TRBD1 might be the D (6 bases). The length of the CDR3 is 19 residues. Between the trimmed V and J ends, which lost 4 bases and 4 bases, there was a span of 26 bases. CDR1 and CDR2 from the germline V gene are SGHRS and YFSETQ. The CDR3 nucleotides are TGCGCCAGCAGCAGACTTACCGGGACACGAGGTGACAATAATGAAAAACTGTTTTTT. Amino acid sequence: CASSRLTGTRGDNNEKLFF. Using reference TRBV5-1 and TRBJ1-4 for the parts outside the CDR3, the full variable domain is KAGVTQTPRYLIKTRGQQVTLSCSPISGHRSVSWYQQTPGQGLQFLFEYFSETQRNKGNFPGRFSGRQFSNSRSEMNVSTLELGDSALYLCASSRLTGTRGDNNEKLFFGSGTQLSVL.

The chain has TRBV19 and TRBJ2-1, with 9 bases that match TRBD2. CDR1 and CDR2 from the germline V gene are LNHDA and SQIVND (reference sequence). The CDR3 is made up of 15 amino acids. The trim removed 10 bases at V and 0 bases at J, leaving 7 bases unmatched. The CDR3 region has the DNA TGTGCCACCCTTAGCGGGAGCAGCTCCTACAATGAGCAGTTCTTC. Protein sequence: CATLSGSSSYNEQFF.

This clone was detected only a few times. The J gene is TRBJ2-5, the V gene TRBV9; possible D gene TRBD1, 6 bases. The V end was cut by 2 bases, the J end by 5 bases, with 19 bases between. The germline V gene encodes CDR1 SGDLS and CDR2 YYNGEE. CDR3 length equals 16 residues. This chain's CDR3 is CASSVLAGAEGETQYF. For the CDR3, the DNA is TGTGCCAGCAGCGTTTTGGCAGGGGCAGAGGGGGAGACCCAGTACTTC.